These T cell receptor beta chains were read from a single sample in a study of cytomegalovirus exposure and HLA in healthy donors. Sequencing used immunoSEQ multiplex PCR; TCRdb keeps in-frame clones, though not all of them. The sample contains more than 90,000 clones, around 74% of which appear only once. Material: PBMCs. The source of these receptors is a man aged 35 to 55 in good health and CMV-seropositive. The CDR3 runs from the conserved cysteine through the conserved F or W. D genes are given only for firm matches.

V,D,J,CDR3,DNA
TRBV5-4,TRBD1,TRBJ2-5,CASSSGTGGQETQYF,TGTGCCAGCAGCTCCGGGACAGGGGGCCAAGAGACCCAGTACTTC
TRBV9,TRBD2,TRBJ2-1,CASSVEGASGAEQFF,TGTGCCAGCAGCGTAGAGGGGGCTAGCGGGGCCGAGCAGTTCTTC
TRBV2,.,TRBJ1-1,CASSQGQEAFF,TGTGCCAGCAGTCAAGGACAGGAAGCTTTCTTT
TRBV29-1,.,TRBJ2-3,CSAAEGAGATQYF,TGCAGCGCCGCGGAGGGCGCCGGTGCTACGCAGTATTTT
TRBV10-3,TRBD2,TRBJ2-7,CAISDPLAGVSYEQYF,TGTGCCATCAGTGACCCTCTAGCGGGAGTTAGCTACGAGCAGTACTTC
TRBV6-1,.,TRBJ1-2,CASSVVTNYGYTF,TGTGCCAGCAGTGTAGTGACTAACTATGGCTACACCTTC
TRBV5-1,.,TRBJ2-7,CASSSRARGPYEQYF,TGCGCCAGCAGCTCCAGGGCTCGAGGCCCCTACGAGCAGTACTTC
TRBV2,.,TRBJ2-2,CASSDRHTGELFF,TGTGCCAGCAGTGACAGGCACACCGGGGAGCTGTTTTTT
TRBV11-1,TRBD2,TRBJ2-2,CASSLTSGGSGTGELFF,TGTGCCAGCAGCTTAACTAGCGGGGGGAGCGGCACCGGGGAGCTGTTTTTT
TRBV29-1,TRBD1,TRBJ1-5,CSVELQGFNQPQHF,TGCAGCGTTGAGTTACAGGGGTTCAATCAGCCCCAGCATTTT
TRBV29-1,TRBD2,TRBJ2-1,CSVGLAEFYNEQFF,TGCAGCGTTGGTCTAGCGGAATTTTACAATGAGCAGTTCTTC
TRBV6-5,.,TRBJ2-7,CASSKGPDSYEQYF,TGTGCCAGCAGTAAGGGGCCGGACAGCTACGAGCAGTACTTC
TRBV6-1,.,TRBJ2-1,CASSEQRVMNEQFF,TGTGCCAGCAGTGAACAGCGGGTAATGAATGAGCAGTTCTTC
TRBV4-2,.,TRBJ1-6,CASSQDQLTQYNSPLHF,TGTGCCAGCAGCCAAGACCAGTTGACTCAATATAATTCACCCCTCCACTTT
TRBV19,.,TRBJ2-2,CASSIDFSSVGELFF,TGTGCCAGTAGTATAGATTTTAGTTCGGTCGGGGAGCTGTTTTTT
TRBV4-3,TRBD1,TRBJ2-7,CASSQAGYRGPESSYEQYF,TGCGCCAGCAGCCAAGCAGGTTACAGGGGGCCCGAATCCTCCTACGAGCAGTACTTC